This entry describes one T cell receptor beta chain. The antigen remains undetermined. These data originate in a study of vaccination effects on CD4 cells after COVID-19. General study points: Convalescent patients numbered few in the study; early post-infection timepoints were missing entirely. After vaccination of healthy people, only 1 of 255 vaccine-induced clones cross-reacted with common cold coronaviruses.

Viral peptide pool expansion of antigen-specific CD4+ T cells preceded sequencing in the ViraFEST assay. Investigators separated out CD4+ T cells once approximately 11 days of culture had passed. Each vaccine recipient was nucleocapsid antibody negative and had no prior SARS-CoV-2 infection. Cultures got half-medium changes with IL-2 on days 3 and 7. The repertoire was sequenced with immunoSEQ multiplex PCR; TCRdb's copy has only in-frame clones and lacks some. The sample shows 55,000 to 65,000 clones, 81% of them seen only once. V gave up 5 bases and J gave up 2 bases; unmatched junction bases: 3. The germline gives CDR1 SEHNR, CDR2 FQNEAQ (reference sequence). CDR3 length: 14 residues.

V usage is TRBV7-9 and J usage is TRBJ1-3, with TRBD1 identical over 7 bases. The sequencing here drew on CD4+ T cells from PBMCs cultured with HCoV-229E spike peptides, taken before COVID-19 vaccination. This TCR was recovered from a human donor who received a COVID-19 vaccine. DNA for the CDR3: TGTGCCAGCAGCAGGACAGGTGCTGGAAACACCATATATTTT. Amino acids: CASSRTGAGNTIYF. The full variable domain, completed using reference TRBV7-9 and TRBJ1-3, is DTGVSQNPRHKITKRGQNVTFRCDPISEHNRLYWYRQTLGQGPEFLTYFQNEAQLEKSRLLSDRFSAERPKGSFSTLEIQRTEQGDSAMYLCASSRTGAGNTIYFGEGSWLTVV.